The 30 T cell receptor beta chains presented below share a single source sample, sequenced in a study of identical twins (dated by TCRdb to the mid-2010s). The library came from 5' RACE. The instrument was an Illumina HiSeq 2000. TCRdb ran its own pipeline on the public reads, namely fastp trimming at Q25 and MiXCR clone calling, and kept in-frame beta chains. When rows share a CDR3 protein, they turn into one entry using the most common DNA and genes. The sample table lists 400,000 to 600,000 distinct CDR3 sequences, 20% to 25% of them with a count of one. The leading ten clones occupy more than 0.4% of the sample. The sample was also reused in another study, on yellow fever vaccine responses in identical twins.

Sequenced: CD4+ T cells sorted from blood. The receptor source for this set is a woman aged 18-35 years in good health.

The chain is built from TRBV11-2 and TRBJ2-2; 8 bases align to TRBD2. J lost 0 bases, V lost 2 bases, and 11 bases had no gene match. The germline gives CDR1 SGHAT, CDR2 FQNNGV. This CDR3 is 19 amino acids long. The CDR3: CASSLRGLGRTTNTGELFF. As DNA, the CDR3 is TGTGCCAGCAGCTTAAGGGGACTAGGAAGAACGACGAACACCGGGGAGCTGTTTTTT.

The chain links TRBV5-1 to TRBJ1-2; a weak D match, TRBD1 (6 bases). V shed 2 bases and J shed 5 bases, with 10 bases lying between them. CDR1 and CDR2 from the germline V gene are SGHRS and YFSETQ. CDR3 size: 13 residues. The CDR3 region is CASSFDRFYGYTF. The DNA of the CDR3 is TGCGCCAGCAGCTTTGACAGGTTTTATGGCTACACCTTC.

This clonotype came up a few times. The chain uses TRBV27 and TRBJ2-5; D perhaps matches TRBD2 (6 bases). V lost 5 bases and J 3 bases, leaving 16 bases between the germline ends. CDR1 and CDR2 (germline): MNHEY, SMNVEV (reference sequence). There are 15 residues in the CDR3. CDR3 residues: CASSPGTVVKETQYF. Here the CDR3 DNA reads TGTGCCAGCAGTCCCGGGACTGTCGTCAAAGAGACCCAGTACTTC.

J is TRBJ1-1 and V is TRBV28; the D gene is possibly TRBD1 (6 bases). CDR3 length equals 14 residues. From germline, CDR1 is MDHEN and CDR2 SYDVKM. V was pared by 5 bases and J by 4 bases, with 14 bases between. CDR3 amino acids: CASSPGQGPTEAFF. The CDR3 bases are TGTGCCAGCAGTCCCGGGCAGGGGCCCACTGAAGCTTTCTTT.

This rearrangement joins TRBV18 to TRBJ2-3, with D maybe TRBD2 (6 bases). Trimming cost V 4 bases and J 5 bases, with 16 bases left between them. The CDR3 consists of 15 residues. In germline, CDR1 is KGHSH, CDR2 LQKENI. The CDR3 here is CASSQTRTNEDTQYF. CDR3 DNA: TGTGCCAGCTCACAAACCCGGACTAACGAAGATACGCAGTATTTT.

This clonotype was observed a few times. CDR3 amino acids: CASSYYDHGETQYF. CDR3 DNA sequence: TGCGCCAGCAGCTACTACGATCATGGAGAGACCCAGTACTTC. The J gene is TRBJ2-5, the V gene TRBV5-1; D remains ambiguous. Trimming removed 3 bases from V and 4 bases from J, with 13 bases in between. The CDR3 is 14 residues long. Germline V gene sequence: CDR1 SGHRS, CDR2 YFSETQ.

The table lists this clonotype with a few counts. The DNA for the CDR3 is TGTGCCAGCAGCAGGACCGGCACAGATACGCAGTATTTT. Encoded protein: CASSRTGTDTQYF. The V gene is TRBV3-1, the J gene TRBJ2-3, with D hard to call. V was clipped by 5 bases and J by 1 base, with 7 bases between them. The V gene's germline CDR1 is LGHDT and CDR2 YNNKEL (reference sequence). The CDR3 loop spans 13 amino acids.

V usage is TRBV6-2 or TRBV6-3 and J usage is TRBJ2-2, with 11 bases identical to TRBD2. The CDR3 is 16 residues long. Unmatched junction bases numbered 8, after V lost 6 bases and J lost 5 bases. The germline gives CDR1 MNHEY, CDR2 SVGEGT. CDR3 region: CASSYPSGRTTGELFF. DNA for the CDR3: TGTGCCAGCAGCTATCCTAGCGGGAGGACAACCGGGGAGCTGTTTTTT.

This clonotype was detected once. The chain joins TRBV7-2 to TRBJ2-7, with a tentative D call TRBD2 (5 bases). The CDR3 is 17 amino acids. The germline V gene has CDR1 SGHTA and CDR2 FQGNSA. The V gene lost 5 bases and the J gene lost 1 base, with 21 bases spanning the gap. CDR3 coding DNA: TGTGCCAGCAGCACCCTAGAAGGACTGATTAGTTCCTACGAGCAGTACTTC. Residues: CASSTLEGLISSYEQYF.

The chain employs TRBV7-6 and TRBJ2-1; D may match TRBD1 or TRBD2 (5 bases each). Germline CDR1 SGHVS, CDR2 FNYEAQ. There are 15 residues in the CDR3. The ends were cut back, 5 bases at V and 5 bases at J, with 16 bases in the middle. Here the CDR3 reads CASSPLGRGNNEQFF. Written as DNA, the CDR3 is TGTGCCAGCAGCCCGCTGGGACGGGGAAACAATGAGCAGTTCTTC.

This clonotype was seen just once. The rearrangement joins TRBV25-1 to TRBJ1-1; a weak D match, TRBD1 (5 bases). This CDR3 comprises 12 residues. Trimming shortened V by 6 bases and J by 6 bases, and 11 bases separated the two germline ends. Germline V gene data show CDR1 as MGHDK and CDR2 as SYGVNS. The CDR3 DNA reads as TGTGCCAGCAGGGGGGACTGGTCTGAAGCTTTCTTT. Its protein product is CASRGDWSEAFF.

The chain employs TRBV5-1 and TRBJ2-1, with 11 bases matching TRBD2. Per germline, CDR1 SGHRS and CDR2 YFSETQ. This CDR3 has 16 amino acids. J was trimmed by 2 bases and V by 7 bases; bases with no gene match: 8. CDR3 coding DNA: TGCGCCAGCGGACTAGCGGGTTGGGCTCCCTACAATGAGCAGTTCTTC. As protein: CASGLAGWAPYNEQFF. Together with reference TRBV5-1 and TRBJ2-1, the CDR3 gives the full variable domain: KAGVTQTPRYLIKTRGQQVTLSCSPISGHRSVSWYQQTPGQGLQFLFEYFSETQRNKGNFPGRFSGRQFSNSRSEMNVSTLELGDSALYLCASGLAGWAPYNEQFFGPGTRLTVL.

This clonotype was recorded a few times. The V call is TRBV11-1, the J call TRBJ2-3; 12 positions match TRBD2. The trim removed 1 base at V and 0 bases at J, leaving 14 bases unmatched. Germline loops: CDR1 SGHAT, CDR2 FQDESV (reference sequence). The CDR3 sequence is 21 residues long. DNA of the CDR3: TGTGCCAGCAGCTTAGGACTACTCCGACTAGCGGGGGTTCGGAGCACAGATACGCAGTATTTT. Translating it yields CASSLGLLRLAGVRSTDTQYF.

This clonotype was picked up a small number of times. The rearrangement links TRBV10-2 to TRBJ2-1, with TRBD2 identical over 12 bases. This CDR3 has 15 residues. J gave up 6 bases and V 6 bases, and 6 bases lay outside the gene matches. Germline V CDR1 and CDR2: WSHSY, SAAADI. Written as DNA, the CDR3 is TGCGCCAGCAGACTAGCGGGGGGCGGGGTCAATGAGCAGTTCTTC. This encodes CASRLAGGGVNEQFF.

The chain joins TRBV4-1 to TRBJ2-5; TRBD2 matches 11 bases. The V gene end was trimmed by 0 bases and the J gene end by 3 bases; junction bases not matched to a gene: 6. Per the germline V gene, CDR1 is MGHRA and CDR2 is YSYEKL. The CDR3 has 17 amino acids. The CDR3 here is CASSQDTGLAAKETQYF. CDR3 in DNA: TGCGCCAGCAGCCAAGATACGGGACTAGCGGCGAAAGAGACCCAGTACTTC.

This chain connects TRBV27 to TRBJ1-6; perhaps TRBD1 as D (5 bases). Germline assignment: CDR1 MNHEY and CDR2 SMNVEV (reference sequence). The CDR3 spans 14 residues. V lost 10 bases and J lost 7, with 17 bases in between. CDR3 bases: TGTGCCACCAGAGAACAGGTTTTCAATTCACCCCTCCACTTT. It translates to CATREQVFNSPLHF.

The chain uses TRBV20-1 and TRBJ2-3; 11 bases agree with TRBD2. The ends lost 3 bases at V and 2 bases at J; junction bases unmatched: 13. This CDR3 spans 18 amino acids. Germline values: CDR1 DFQATT, CDR2 SNEGSKA (reference sequence). The CDR3 nucleotides read TGCAGTGCTAGGGAAGAGGGACTAGCGGAACAATTCACAGATACGCAGTATTTT. This encodes CSAREEGLAEQFTDTQYF.

This chain joins TRBV29-1 and TRBJ2-3, with D perhaps matching TRBD1 or TRBD2 (6 bases each). The ends were cut back, 7 bases at V and 3 bases at J, with 35 bases in the middle. The CDR3 sequence is 20 residues long. Germline lookup yields CDR1 SQVTM and CDR2 ANQGSEA. In nucleotides, the CDR3 is TGCAGCGCCCCGGGGGCAGTCGGACAGATAAACCCGCTAGAAACAGATACGCAGTATTTT. Translation: CSAPGAVGQINPLETDTQYF.

This chain connects TRBV6-2 or TRBV6-3 to TRBJ2-3; D may be TRBD2 (6 bases). The CDR3 has 15 amino acids. Trimming took 5 bases from V and 1 from J, leaving 13 bases between them. Looked up from germline, CDR1 is MNHEY and CDR2 is SVGEGT. DNA for the CDR3: TGTGCCAGCAGTCCCATAATAGCGGGCACAGATACGCAGTATTTT. Translating it yields CASSPIIAGTDTQYF.

The chain employs TRBV28 and TRBJ2-7; 10 nucleotides agree with TRBD1. V gave up 3 bases and J gave up 9 bases; unmatched junction bases: 8. Germline CDR1 reads MDHEN; CDR2 reads SYDVKM. CDR3 length: 14 amino acids. Here the CDR3 DNA reads TGTGCCAGCAGTTTCCCCGGGACAGGGGTGGGGCAGTACTTC. This gives the protein CASSFPGTGVGQYF.

This chain links TRBV20-1 with TRBJ1-1; 7 nucleotides match TRBD1. V trimming: 1 base; J trimming: 0 bases; junction bases outside the gene matches: 5. CDR3 length: 15 residues. In germline, CDR1 is DFQATT, CDR2 SNEGSKA (reference sequence). CDR3 loop: CSARGGGRMNTEAFF. The DNA of the CDR3 is TGCAGTGCTAGAGGAGGGGGCCGGATGAACACTGAAGCTTTCTTT.

A few counts support this clonotype. The rearrangement links TRBV27 to TRBJ2-7, with TRBD1 matching 7 bases. The germline gives CDR1 MNHEY, CDR2 SMNVEV (reference sequence). This CDR3 has 15 residues. With V trimmed by 6 bases and J by 2 bases, 10 bases remained unmatched. This CDR3 is CASSPKVGTAYEQYF. The CDR3, as DNA: TGTGCCAGCAGCCCAAAGGTGGGGACAGCCTACGAGCAGTACTTC.

The sample holds many counts of this clonotype. The chain joins TRBV12-3 or TRBV12-4 to TRBJ1-6; D is unclear. The CDR3 extends over 13 amino acids. Trimming stripped 3 bases from V and 2 bases from J, with 2 bases between. DNA for the CDR3: TGTGCCAGCAGTTTGGCCTATAATTCACCCCTCCACTTT. Protein: CASSLAYNSPLHF.

The chain links TRBV20-1 to TRBJ1-2; perhaps TRBD1 as D (5 bases). CDR1 is DFQATT and CDR2 is SNEGSKA in the germline V gene (reference sequence). Trimming took 4 bases from V and 4 from J, leaving 10 bases between them. The length of the CDR3 is 12 residues. Here the CDR3 reads CSAKDTAYGYTF. CDR3 bases: TGCAGTGCTAAGGACACGGCCTATGGCTACACCTTC.

J is TRBJ2-1 and V is TRBV27; possible D gene TRBD2, 7 bases. The CDR3 is 17 residues long. The germline V and J ends were trimmed by 4 bases and 7 bases, with 23 bases remaining between them. Germline V gives CDR1 MNHEY, CDR2 SMNVEV (reference sequence). The CDR3 region is CASSWRGGGGGRNEQFF. The CDR3 region has the DNA TGTGCCAGCAGTTGGAGAGGGGGAGGGGGTGGTAGAAATGAGCAGTTCTTC.

This clonotype was counted only a few times. J is TRBJ2-3 and V is TRBV4-1; D might be TRBD1 (5 bases). V shed 0 bases and J shed 0 bases, with 16 bases lying between them. The CDR3 contains 18 residues. Germline loops: CDR1 MGHRA, CDR2 YSYEKL. The CDR3 is CASSQEGPPGSSTDTQYF. CDR3 sequence (DNA): TGCGCCAGCAGCCAAGAGGGCCCACCAGGGTCTAGCACAGATACGCAGTATTTT.

This chain joins TRBV6-5 and TRBJ2-5, with TRBD2 as a possible D gene (6 bases). Germline CDR1 is MNHEY and CDR2 is SVGAGI. CDR3 length: 14 residues. V lost 0 bases to trimming and J lost 5 bases, with 10 bases between them. As DNA, the CDR3 is TGTGCCAGCAGTTACTCGGCGGGGATCGAGACCCAGTACTTC. It translates to CASSYSAGIETQYF.

This clonotype was seen many times. The chain recombines TRBV12-3 or TRBV12-4 with TRBJ2-1, with D possibly being TRBD1 or TRBD2 (5 bases each). V was shortened by 5 bases and J by 2 bases, with 16 bases between the two germline ends. The CDR3 covers 16 residues. The CDR3 here is CASSRTGTKTYNEQFF. Here the CDR3 DNA reads TGTGCCAGCAGTCGGACGGGGACCAAAACCTACAATGAGCAGTTCTTC.

With regard to this clonotype: A junction end diverges from the germline sequence, so it may reflect a read error. The chain employs TRBV10-3 and TRBJ2-1; 9 bases align to TRBD2. The CDR3 has 16 amino acids. CDR1 is ENHRY and CDR2 is SYGVKD in the germline V gene. CDR3 sequence: CAISEGWTSAYNERFF. The CDR3 DNA reads as TGTGCCATCAGTGAGGGATGGACTAGCGCCTACAATGAGCGGTTCTTC.

The chain couples TRBV5-5 to TRBJ1-6; a possible D gene is TRBD1 (5 bases). The germline V gene encodes CDR1 SGHKS and CDR2 YYEKEE (reference sequence). This CDR3 is built from 14 residues. V was cut by 4 bases and J by 4 bases, with 9 bases left in between. In nucleotides, the CDR3 is TGTGCCAGCAGCGCGGGACTTTATAATTCACCCCTCCACTTT. Its translation: CASSAGLYNSPLHF. Using reference TRBV5-5 and TRBJ1-6 for the parts outside the CDR3, the full variable domain is DAGVTQSPTHLIKTRGQQVTLRCSPISGHKSVSWYQQVLGQGPQFIFQYYEKEERGRGNFPDRFSARQFPNYSSELNVNALLLGDSALYLCASSAGLYNSPLHFGNGTRLTVT.